The 28 T cell receptor beta chains given below trace back to one sample, sequenced in a study of OX40 agonist ivuxolimab in advanced cancers. TCRdb's table, derived via immunoSEQ multiplex PCR, lists solely in-frame clones and lacks some. The repertoire consists of 10,000 to 13,000 clones, with 65% to 85% occurring once and the leading ten covering about 14%. The specimen comprised CD4+ or CD8+ T cells sorted from blood, sampled in a trial of the OX40 agonist ivuxolimab. These TCRs come from an adult with an advanced solid tumor such as melanoma, head and neck, liver or kidney cancer.

This clone came up once. The rearrangement joins TRBV11-1 to TRBJ2-2; 11 bases are shared with TRBD2. Germline V CDR1 and CDR2: SGHAT, FQDESV (reference sequence). The CDR3 sequence is 19 residues long. V gave up 1 base and J gave up 10 bases; unmatched junction bases: 17. The DNA for the CDR3 is TGTGCCAGCAGCTTAGACCTAGGCGGGCTAGCGGGGGGCCCCACGGAGCTGTTTTTT. As protein: CASSLDLGGLAGGPTELFF.

Points on this clone: The identical CDR3 is also encoded by other nucleotide sequences in the sample. V usage is TRBV7-8 and J usage is TRBJ2-2; 10 positions match TRBD2. Trimming took 5 bases from V and 1 from J; bases not matched to a gene: 4. CDR1 SGHVS and CDR2 FQNEAQ come from the germline V gene. CDR3 length equals 16 residues. CDR3 amino acids: CASSGRLAGNTGELFF. In nucleotides, the CDR3 is TGTGCCAGCAGCGGACGACTAGCGGGGAACACCGGGGAGCTGTTTTTT. Based on the CDR3 plus reference TRBV7-8 and TRBJ2-2, the full variable domain is GAGVSQSPRYKVAKRGQDVALRCDPISGHVSLFWYQQALGQGPEFLTYFQNEAQLDKSGLPSDRFFAERPEGSVSTLKIQRTQQEDSAVYLCASSGRLAGNTGELFFGEGSRLTVL.

This clone occurred once. The chain is built from TRBV7-9 and TRBJ2-7, with 9 bases that match TRBD1. V lost 5 bases, J lost 4 bases, and 6 bases stayed unmatched. Germline CDR1 reads SEHNR; CDR2 reads FQNEAQ (reference sequence). This CDR3 contains 14 residues. The CDR3: CASSPPGTGYEQYF. In nucleotides, the CDR3 is TGTGCCAGCAGCCCCCCCGGGACAGGGTACGAGCAGTACTTC.

V usage is TRBV18 and J usage is TRBJ1-2; 9 positions agree with TRBD1. This CDR3 is built from 15 residues. Germline V gene sequence: CDR1 KGHSH, CDR2 LQKENI. The J segment lost 0 bases and the V segment lost 10 bases, leaving 9 bases of the junction unmatched. In nucleotides, the CDR3 is TGTGCCACCATTTCGGACAGGGGAGCTAACTATGGCTACACCTTC. It codes for CATISDRGANYGYTF.

With respect to this clone: An end of the junction differs from the germline gene, which may be a read error. The chain combines TRBV7-7 with TRBJ1-6, with D perhaps matching TRBD1 (5 bases). The germline V gene encodes CDR1 SSHAT and CDR2 FNYEAQ (reference sequence). The length of the CDR3 is 15 residues. The CDR3 DNA follows: TGTGCTAGCAGCGCGGGACGGACATATAATTCACCCCTCCACTTT. Protein: CASSAGRTYNSPLHF.

This clone appeared a few times. The V and J genes are TRBV4-1 and TRBJ1-2; TRBD1 might be the D (5 bases). Trimming cost V 2 bases and J 4 bases, with 11 bases left between them. The germline CDR1 and CDR2 sequences are MGHRA and YSYEKL. The CDR3 contains 14 residues. The CDR3 DNA is TGCGCCAGCAGCCAACCGACAGACCTCTATGGCTACACCTTC. Translating gives CASSQPTDLYGYTF.

The chain has TRBV2 and TRBJ2-1, with 11 bases lining up with TRBD2. The germline V gene has CDR1 SNHLY and CDR2 FYNNEI. Unmatched junction bases numbered 3, after V lost 6 bases and J lost 2 bases. The CDR3 runs to 15 residues. The CDR3 bases are TGTGCCAGCAGCCTAGCGGGGGGACCCTACAATGAGCAGTTCTTC. Its translation is CASSLAGGPYNEQFF.

CDR3: CASSDSPFYEQYF. For the CDR3, the DNA is TGTGCCAGCAGTGACAGCCCCTTCTACGAGCAGTACTTC. The V gene is TRBV2, the J gene TRBJ2-7, with D uncertain. In germline, CDR1 is SNHLY, CDR2 FYNNEI. V was trimmed by 3 bases and J by 3 bases, leaving 9 bases between them. The CDR3 length is 13 residues.

This clone qualifies as medium-sized. V is TRBV30 and J is TRBJ2-1; 8 bases are shared with TRBD2. V lost 5 bases to trimming and J lost 6 bases; unmatched junction nucleotides: 6. Germline V lookup: CDR1 GTSNPN, CDR2 SVGIG (reference sequence). The CDR3 totals 13 residues. CDR3 loop: CAWGRGGFNEQFF. The CDR3, as DNA: TGTGCCTGGGGGCGCGGGGGGTTCAATGAGCAGTTCTTC.

The chain couples TRBV27 to TRBJ1-5, with D maybe TRBD1 (5 bases). Germline CDR1 and CDR2: MNHEY and SMNVEV (reference sequence). The V and J ends lost 3 bases and 2 bases respectively, with 14 bases between them. The CDR3 totals 16 residues. In DNA, the CDR3 is TGTGCCAGCAGTTTGGGGCAACCGGAGGGCAATCAGCCCCAGCATTTT. Translation gives CASSLGQPEGNQPQHF.

V usage is TRBV27 and J usage is TRBJ1-1; no definite D call. The CDR3 spans 14 residues. Germline lookup yields CDR1 MNHEY and CDR2 SMNVEV (reference sequence). V lost 3 bases and J 4 bases, leaving 12 bases between the germline ends. In DNA form, the CDR3 reads TGTGCCAGCAGTTTTAAAGGTCGGGTCACTGAAGCTTTCTTT. It translates to CASSFKGRVTEAFF.

The chain recombines TRBV2 with TRBJ2-1; weak D call: TRBD1 (5 bases). The V end was cut by 11 bases, the J end by 5 bases, with 13 bases between. The CDR3 length is 12 residues. Germline CDR1 and CDR2: SNHLY and FYNNEI. In DNA, the CDR3 is TGTGCCCCAGCGCAGGGAAACAATGAGCAGTTCTTC. This codes for CAPAQGNNEQFF. The full variable domain, its missing parts supplied by reference TRBV2 and TRBJ2-1, is EPEVTQTPSHQVTQMGQEVILRCVPISNHLYFYWYRQILGQKVEFLVSFYNNEISEKSEIFDDQFSVERPDGSNFTLKIRSTKLEDSAMYFCAPAQGNNEQFFGPGTRLTVL.

The chain carries TRBV27 and TRBJ2-2; 9 nucleotides align to TRBD1. V gave up 4 bases and J gave up 6 bases; unmatched junction bases: 12. CDR1 and CDR2 (germline): MNHEY, SMNVEV (reference sequence). The CDR3 spans 17 residues. CDR3: CASSYNTGGWFAGELFF. CDR3 DNA sequence: TGTGCCAGCAGTTACAACACAGGGGGCTGGTTCGCCGGGGAGCTGTTTTTT.

There are a few counts of this clone. This chain joins TRBV5-4 and TRBJ2-5; perhaps D is TRBD1 or TRBD2 (5 bases each). This CDR3 has 15 amino acids. The germline V gene encodes CDR1 SGHNT and CDR2 YYREEE (reference sequence). The V end lost 4 bases, the J end lost 1 base, and 14 bases lay between the germline ends. As DNA, the CDR3 is TGTGCCAGCAGCCTTGGTTGGGGGTTCCAAGAGACCCAGTACTTC. Its protein is CASSLGWGFQETQYF.

This sequence joins TRBV4-1 and TRBJ2-1; no clear D gene. This CDR3 has 16 amino acids. The germline CDR1 and CDR2 sequences are MGHRA and YSYEKL. Trimming stripped 0 bases from V and 0 bases from J, with 9 bases between. The CDR3 loop reads CASSQEPGNSYNEQFF. In DNA, the CDR3 is TGCGCCAGCAGCCAAGAACCAGGTAACTCCTACAATGAGCAGTTCTTC.

The sample holds a few counts of this clone. V gene TRBV9 combines with J gene TRBJ2-7; maybe TRBD1 (6 bases). Germline V gene sequence: CDR1 SGDLS, CDR2 YYNGEE. This CDR3 has 21 residues. Trimming pared 0 bases from V and 3 bases from J, leaving 31 bases between. CDR3 sequence: CASSVESQLEHRVWSIYEQYF. The CDR3 DNA reads as TGTGCCAGCAGCGTAGAGTCACAGTTGGAACACAGGGTTTGGTCGATCTACGAGCAGTACTTC.

This chain links TRBV10-1 with TRBJ2-1, with TRBD2 identical over 10 bases. CDR1 WNHNN and CDR2 SYGVQD come from the germline V gene (reference sequence). This CDR3 has 16 amino acids. Trimming took 4 bases from V and 6 from J; bases not matched to a gene: 9. This chain's CDR3 is CASSGPGLAGVNEQFF. The CDR3 nucleotides are TGCGCCAGCAGTGGCCCCGGGCTAGCGGGGGTCAATGAGCAGTTCTTC.

The chain is built from TRBV6-6 and TRBJ2-1; 14 bases agree with TRBD2. The J segment lost 8 bases and the V segment lost 4 bases, leaving 4 bases of the junction unmatched. Germline V gene sequence: CDR1 MNHNY, CDR2 SVGAGI (reference sequence). This CDR3 contains 15 residues. In DNA form, the CDR3 reads TGTGCCAGCAGTTGGACTAGCGGGAGGAGAGATGAGCAGTTCTTC. Residues: CASSWTSGRRDEQFF.

V is TRBV7-9 and J is TRBJ2-1, with 9 bases that match TRBD1. The CDR3 is 15 residues long. Germline V lookup: CDR1 SEHNR, CDR2 FQNEAQ (reference sequence). The trim removed 5 bases at V and 6 bases at J, leaving 8 bases unmatched. CDR3 protein: CASSRDREAPNEQFF. The CDR3 DNA reads TGTGCCAGCAGCCGGGACAGGGAGGCCCCCAATGAGCAGTTCTTC.

The V gene is TRBV5-1, the J gene TRBJ1-6; the match to TRBD1 covers 7 bases. The CDR3 is 16 residues long. The junction had 7 bases not matched to a gene; V was cut back by 0 bases and J by 7 bases. Germline loops: CDR1 SGHRS, CDR2 YFSETQ. The CDR3, as DNA: TGCGCCAGCAGCTTGGCCGGGGACAGCAGAAATTCACCCCTCCACTTT. It yields the protein CASSLAGDSRNSPLHF.

This clone was seen only a few times. The genes are TRBV29-1 and TRBJ1-1, with 7 bases aligning to TRBD1. CDR3 length equals 13 residues. Germline V gene data show CDR1 as SQVTM and CDR2 as ANQGSEA. V was pared by 7 bases and J by 1 base, with 6 bases of the junction left unmatched. The CDR3 here is CSGRQGGNTEAFF. CDR3 nucleotide sequence: TGCAGCGGCAGACAGGGAGGGAACACTGAAGCTTTCTTT.

This chain links TRBV23-1 with TRBJ1-2, with D perhaps matching TRBD1 (5 bases). TRBV23-1 is treated as an ORF (open reading frame) with a function not yet certain. V gave up 5 bases and J gave up 4 bases, with 17 bases separating them. The CDR3 runs to 15 residues. The CDR3 loop is CASSVLGQRGYGYTF. Written as DNA, the CDR3 is TGCGCCAGCAGTGTATTGGGGCAGAGGGGCTATGGCTACACCTTC.

This chain links TRBV6-5 with TRBJ2-3; D gene unclear. Germline CDR1 and CDR2: MNHEY and SVGAGI. This CDR3 contains 11 residues. Trimming took off 9 bases at V and 4 bases at J, with 8 bases between the two ends. For the CDR3, the DNA is TGTGCCAGTAGCCACGCAGATACGCAGTATTTT. It is translated as CASSHADTQYF.

V and J are TRBV19 and TRBJ2-5, with 14 bases that match TRBD2. There are 17 residues in the CDR3. The V and J ends lost 4 bases and 1 base, in that order; junction bases with no gene match: 5. The germline V gene encodes CDR1 LNHDA and CDR2 SQIVND (reference sequence). DNA of the CDR3: TGTGCCAGTAGTAGGGGACTAGCGGGAGTCGGCCAAGAGACCCAGTACTTC. Translated: CASSRGLAGVGQETQYF.

V usage is TRBV11-1 and J usage is TRBJ2-2, with TRBD2 identical over 8 bases. V was clipped by 4 bases and J by 4 bases; unmatched bases: 8. This CDR3 contains 16 residues. Germline lookup yields CDR1 SGHAT and CDR2 FQDESV (reference sequence). CDR3 DNA: TGTGCCAGCAGCTCACCGGGGGGGGGTTTCACCGGGGAGCTGTTTTTT. Translating it yields CASSSPGGGFTGELFF.

This clone occurred a few times. This sequence joins TRBV5-1 and TRBJ2-1; either TRBD1 or TRBD2 may supply D (5 bases each). Between the trimmed V and J ends, which lost 0 bases and 8 bases, there was a span of 15 bases. The CDR3 is 15 amino acids. The germline V gene encodes CDR1 SGHRS and CDR2 YFSETQ. The DNA of the CDR3 is TGCGCCAGCAGCTTGGACCTCGGGGCAAAGGATGAGCAGTTCTTC. Protein product: CASSLDLGAKDEQFF.

The chain links TRBV29-1 to TRBJ2-1; the D call may be TRBD1 or TRBD2 (5 bases each). The V end was cut by 4 bases, the J end by 4 bases, with 11 bases between. The CDR3 runs 13 residues. Germline assignment: CDR1 SQVTM and CDR2 ANQGSEA. The CDR3 sequence: CSVVGTSYNEQFF. CDR3 in DNA: TGCAGCGTTGTTGGGACGAGTTACAATGAGCAGTTCTTC.

The V and J genes are TRBV5-6 and TRBJ1-4; maybe TRBD1 (5 bases). CDR3 length equals 12 residues. Trimming shortened V by 4 bases and J by 11 bases, and 12 bases separated the two germline ends. Germline CDR1 and CDR2: SGHDT and YYEEEE. The CDR3 DNA is TGTGCCAGCAGCCCTGGGGCCGGGAAACTGTTTTTT. Translation gives CASSPGAGKLFF.